The 32 T cell receptor beta chains below come from one sample, sequenced in a study of T cells in Graves' hyperthyroidism and ophthalmopathy. The CDR3 regions of TCR beta were amplified from RNA transcripts. HTBI primers were the set used in a first-round RT-PCR of the TCR CDR3. TCRdb recomputed calls from the multiplex PCR reads with MiXCR, one row per CDR3 protein. This sample has 620,000 or so distinct CDR3 sequences, with more than 14% found just once. The sample consisted of blood. The receptor source for this set is a woman aged 50 to 60 with Graves' ophthalmopathy.

In this sample, this clonotype turned up a few times. This rearrangement joins TRBV24-1 to TRBJ2-2, with D tentatively TRBD1 or TRBD2 (5 bases each). The CDR3 totals 15 residues. Germline CDR1 and CDR2: KGHDR and SFDVKD. Trimming took 6 bases from V and 2 from J, leaving 12 bases between them. Here the CDR3 DNA reads TGTGCCACCAGTTTGGCAGGGACCAACACCGGGGAGCTGTTTTTT. The encoded protein is CATSLAGTNTGELFF.

This clonotype was recorded many times. This chain links TRBV12-3 or TRBV12-4 with TRBJ2-1, with 13 bases that match TRBD2. The junction had 4 bases not matched to a gene; V was cut back by 10 bases and J by 4 bases. The CDR3 is 14 amino acids. The CDR3 loop is CATRTSGRYNEQFF. CDR3 bases: TGTGCCACCCGGACTAGCGGGAGATACAATGAGCAGTTCTTC.

This clonotype was recorded at least ten times. This rearrangement joins TRBV15 to TRBJ2-7; D is ambiguous. Germline lookup yields CDR1 LNHNV and CDR2 YYDKDF (reference sequence). There are 15 residues in the CDR3. The germline V and J ends were trimmed by 0 bases and 0 bases, with 9 bases remaining between them. The CDR3 region has the DNA TGTGCCACCAGCAGAGATACGGGTCTCTCCTACGAGCAGTACTTC. This gives the protein CATSRDTGLSYEQYF.

Comment on this clonotype: This may stem from a read error, because a much larger clone lies one nucleotide away. The gene calls are TRBV5-5 and TRBJ2-7; the match to TRBD2 covers 8 bases. Germline V gives CDR1 SGHKS, CDR2 YYEKEE (reference sequence). Germline trimming cut 4 bases from V and 6 bases from J; bases unmatched to any gene: 12. The CDR3 spans 15 residues. The chain's CDR3 is CASSTRLARVFEQYF. The CDR3 DNA reads as TGTGCCAGCAGCACCCGACTAGCGAGAGTATTCGAGCAGTACTTC. Variable domain in full (rest from reference TRBV5-5 and TRBJ2-7): DAGVTQSPTHLIKTRGQQVTLRCSPISGHKSVSWYQQVLGQGPQFIFQYYEKEERGRGNFPDRFSARQFPNYSSELNVNALLLGDSALYLCASSTRLARVFEQYFGPGTRLTVT.

The V and J genes are TRBV6-2 or TRBV6-3 and TRBJ1-4, with D maybe TRBD1 (6 bases). The CDR3 length is 16 residues. Trimming cost V 0 bases and J 7 bases, with 15 bases left between them. The germline gives CDR1 MNHEY, CDR2 SVGEGT. This CDR3 reads CASSYSIGGVSEKLFF. The CDR3 region has the DNA TGTGCCAGCAGTTACTCGATTGGGGGCGTAAGTGAAAAACTGTTTTTT.

V is TRBV6-2 or TRBV6-3 and J is TRBJ2-7; 11 bases map to TRBD2. V was pared by 11 bases and J by 1 base, with 13 bases of the junction left unmatched. CDR1 and CDR2 (germline): MNHEY, SVGEGT. This CDR3 has 16 residues. The CDR3 DNA reads TGTGCCTGCCGAACGCTAGGGACTAGCGGATCCTACGAGCAGTACTTC. Translated, it gives CACRTLGTSGSYEQYF.

The table lists this clonotype with many counts. The J gene is TRBJ1-1, the V gene TRBV7-9, with D hard to call. Germline V gives CDR1 SEHNR, CDR2 FQNEAQ (reference sequence). V dropped 4 bases and J dropped 3 bases, with 15 bases sitting between them. The CDR3 length is 15 residues. The CDR3 coding sequence is TGTGCCAGCAGCTCAACCTCCTTCGGGGACACTGAAGCTTTCTTT. Translating it yields CASSSTSFGDTEAFF.

In this sample, this clonotype turned up many times. The chain carries TRBV7-9 and TRBJ2-7, with 7 nucleotides matching TRBD2. The germline V gene encodes CDR1 SEHNR and CDR2 FQNEAQ (reference sequence). This CDR3 has 12 residues. V shed 5 bases, J shed 6 bases, and the junction held 4 bases outside the gene matches. CDR3 DNA sequence: TGTGCCAGCAGCGGCGGCGGGGGCGAGCAGTACTTC. As protein: CASSGGGGEQYF.

This clonotype was recorded a few times. This chain uses TRBV12-3 or TRBV12-4 with TRBJ2-2, with D maybe TRBD2 (6 bases). V was pared by 3 bases and J by 6 bases, with 8 bases between. The CDR3 spans 13 residues. The CDR3 protein is CASSLTRPGELFF. In nucleotides, the CDR3 is TGTGCCAGCAGTTTGACTAGACCCGGGGAGCTGTTTTTT.

This chain uses TRBV6-1 with TRBJ1-1, with 8 positions matching TRBD1. The CDR3 contains 14 residues. CDR1 and CDR2 (germline): MNHNS, SASEGT. Losses at the gene ends were 3 bases for V and 5 bases for J; bases not matched to a gene: 5. This CDR3 is CASSETTGETEAFF. The CDR3 nucleotides read TGTGCCAGCAGTGAGACGACAGGGGAAACTGAAGCTTTCTTT.

This clonotype was seen many times. This rearrangement joins TRBV28 to TRBJ2-7; 9 nucleotides agree with TRBD2. Looked up from germline, CDR1 is MDHEN and CDR2 is SYDVKM. CDR3 length: 17 residues. The V gene end was trimmed by 6 bases and the J gene end by 6 bases; junction bases not matched to a gene: 18. The CDR3 region has the DNA TGTGCCAGCAGCTTGCGGGCTCTTGCGCGGGAGGGCCTCGAGCAGTACTTC. This sequence encodes CASSLRALAREGLEQYF.

There are many counts of this clonotype. The chain joins TRBV5-8 to TRBJ2-1; 10 bases agree with TRBD2. CDR3 length equals 15 residues. The J segment lost 9 bases and the V segment lost 0 bases, leaving 6 bases of the junction unmatched. Looked up from germline, CDR1 is SGHTS and CDR2 is YDEGEE. Here the CDR3 reads CASSLASGRAGEQFF. The DNA for the CDR3 is TGTGCCAGCAGCTTGGCTAGCGGGAGAGCAGGTGAGCAGTTCTTC.

This clonotype was observed a few times. The rearrangement uses TRBV4-2 and TRBJ2-7; D gene uncertain. The V end was cut by 3 bases, the J end by 3 bases, with 12 bases between. The germline CDR1 and CDR2 sequences are LGHNA and YNFKEQ. CDR3 length: 14 residues. As DNA, the CDR3 is TGTGCCAGCAGCCAGGGCCCCAATAACTACGAGCAGTACTTC. As protein: CASSQGPNNYEQYF.

This chain joins TRBV20-1 and TRBJ1-5; D gene uncertain. The CDR3 has 16 amino acids. From germline, CDR1 is DFQATT and CDR2 SNEGSKA (reference sequence). V lost 3 bases and J lost 7, with 22 bases in between. The DNA of the CDR3 is TGCAGTGCTAGGAGGGCAGAAAATTTAGGGAACCAGCCCCAGCATTTT. It codes for CSARRAENLGNQPQHF.

In this sample, this clonotype turned up many times. The V and J genes are TRBV3-1 and TRBJ2-2, with 14 bases matching TRBD2. The germline V gene encodes CDR1 LGHDT and CDR2 YNNKEL (reference sequence). The CDR3 is 17 amino acids. V dropped 4 bases and J dropped 5; count of bases not matched to a gene: 6. CDR3 sequence reads: CASSPGLAGARTGELFF. The CDR3 DNA follows: TGTGCCAGCAGCCCGGGACTAGCGGGAGCGAGGACCGGGGAGCTGTTTTTT.

Many counts were recorded for this clonotype. The chain joins TRBV6-2 or TRBV6-3 to TRBJ2-5; 7 bases match TRBD1. The V gene end was trimmed by 6 bases and the J gene end by 5 bases; junction bases not matched to a gene: 12. The CDR3 runs 15 residues. Per the germline V gene, CDR1 is MNHEY and CDR2 is SVGEGT. CDR3 loop: CASRRDREFGETQYF. The DNA of the CDR3 is TGTGCCAGCAGACGAGACAGGGAATTCGGGGAGACCCAGTACTTC.

The V call is TRBV6-6, the J call TRBJ2-7; maybe TRBD2 (6 bases). V was cut by 0 bases and J by 2 bases, with 11 bases left in between. There are 15 residues in the CDR3. The germline CDR1 and CDR2 sequences are MNHNY and SVGAGI (reference sequence). DNA for the CDR3: TGTGCCAGCAGTTACTCTGGAGGGAGAACCTACGAGCAGTACTTC. Translation: CASSYSGGRTYEQYF.

This sequence joins TRBV28 and TRBJ1-2; unclear D gene. V lost 4 bases to trimming and J lost 3 bases, with 9 bases between them. This CDR3 is 13 amino acids long. CDR1 MDHEN and CDR2 SYDVKM come from the germline V gene. CDR3 protein: CASSSYGYYGYTF. The CDR3 nucleotides are TGTGCCAGCAGTTCCTACGGATACTATGGCTACACCTTC.

Regarding this clonotype: A much larger clonotype is one base distant, so this may be a read error. The genes are TRBV7-3 and TRBJ1-1, with a possible D match to TRBD1 (5 bases). Germline assignment: CDR1 SGHTA and CDR2 FQGTGA. The CDR3 runs to 14 residues. CDR3 DNA sequence: TGTGCCAGCAGCCCGAGCGCAGGGAACACTGAAGATTTCTTT. It specifies CASSPSAGNTEDFF. The full variable domain, in which reference TRBV7-3 and TRBJ1-1 provide the parts outside the CDR3, is GAGVSQTPSNKVTEKGKYVELRCDPISGHTALYWYRQSLGQGPEFLIYFQGTGAADDSGLPNDRFFAVRPEGSVSTLKIQRTERGDSAVYLCASSPSAGNTEDFFGQGTRLTVV.

This clonotype was observed at least ten times. The V and J genes are TRBV7-9 and TRBJ1-2; TRBD1 matches at 7 bases. The germline CDR1 and CDR2 sequences are SEHNR and FQNEAQ (reference sequence). V lost 2 bases, J lost 6 bases, and 6 bases stayed unmatched. CDR3 size: 14 residues. The CDR3 DNA is TGTGCCAGCAGCTTAAAGTTAGGGACAGATGGCTACACCTTC. This gives the protein CASSLKLGTDGYTF.

This clonotype occurred many times. The rearrangement links TRBV30 to TRBJ1-3; D uncertain. Germline CDR1 GTSNPN, CDR2 SVGIG (reference sequence). V gave up 4 bases and J gave up 0 bases, with 10 bases separating them. The CDR3 is made up of 14 amino acids. This CDR3 reads CAWNEGNSGNTIYF. Written as DNA, the CDR3 is TGTGCCTGGAACGAGGGTAACTCTGGAAACACCATATATTTT.

The table lists this clonotype with many counts. The J gene is TRBJ1-2, the V gene TRBV24-1, with D unclear. V gave up 4 bases and J gave up 2 bases, with 10 bases separating them. The CDR3 totals 14 residues. Germline CDR1 reads KGHDR; CDR2 reads SFDVKD. The CDR3 sequence is CATSDRGENYGYTF. The CDR3 DNA sequence: TGTGCCACCAGTGACCGGGGAGAGAACTATGGCTACACCTTC.

Many counts were recorded for this clonotype. The chain employs TRBV27 and TRBJ2-1; D remains unclear. This CDR3 has 13 amino acids. Per germline, CDR1 MNHEY and CDR2 SMNVEV (reference sequence). The V and J ends lost 5 bases and 4 bases respectively, with 9 bases between them. The CDR3 region is CASSRTNYNEQFF. For the CDR3, the DNA is TGTGCCAGCAGTCGGACCAATTACAATGAGCAGTTCTTC.

This clonotype has just a few counts. The chain uses TRBV19 and TRBJ2-7; D not certain. V lost 3 bases, J lost 2 bases, and 8 bases lay in between. Germline CDR1 is LNHDA and CDR2 is SQIVND (reference sequence). The CDR3 totals 13 residues. The CDR3 DNA reads TGTGCCAGTAGTATCGACGGAACCTACGAGCAGTACTTC. Translating gives CASSIDGTYEQYF.

This clonotype was counted at least ten times. The chain links TRBV5-5 to TRBJ1-2; 9 bases agree with TRBD1. Germline V gene lookup returns CDR1 SGHKS and CDR2 YYEKEE (reference sequence). This CDR3 has 13 residues. After removal of 4 bases from V and 6 bases from J, the junction contained 4 bases not matched to a gene. The CDR3 coding sequence is TGTGCCAGCAGCCTTGGGACAGGGCATGGCTACACCTTC. Its protein is CASSLGTGHGYTF.

The chain employs TRBV13 and TRBJ2-1; 15 nucleotides match TRBD2. This CDR3 has 17 amino acids. CDR1 is PRHDT and CDR2 is FYEKMQ in the germline V gene (reference sequence). Trimming cost V 5 bases and J 5 bases; bases outside gene matches: 7. The CDR3 nucleotides read TGTGCCAGCAGCCAACGGACTAGCGGGAGGGCCCACAATGAGCAGTTCTTC. Protein sequence: CASSQRTSGRAHNEQFF. The full variable domain, with the rest looked up from reference TRBV13 and TRBJ2-1, is AAGVIQSPRHLIKEKRETATLKCYPIPRHDTVYWYQQGPGQDPQFLISFYEKMQSDKGSIPDRFSAQQFSDYHSELNMSSLELGDSALYFCASSQRTSGRAHNEQFFGPGTRLTVL.

This clonotype was found a few times. The V call is TRBV12-3 or TRBV12-4, the J call TRBJ2-2, with 12 bases fitting TRBD2. The CDR3 has 20 amino acids. Unmatched junction bases numbered 18, after V lost 4 bases and J lost 6 bases. This chain's CDR3 is CASSSLWRLAGDGIAGELFF. As DNA, the CDR3 is TGTGCCAGCAGTTCCCTTTGGAGACTAGCGGGAGACGGTATTGCCGGGGAGCTGTTTTTT.

This clonotype has a count of ten or more. The chain recombines TRBV15 with TRBJ1-1; D remains ambiguous. Germline assignment: CDR1 LNHNV and CDR2 YYDKDF (reference sequence). V gave up 5 bases and J gave up 7 bases, with 11 bases separating them. CDR3 length: 12 amino acids. CDR3 nucleotides: TGTGCCACCAGCTCTAAGCCCCGTGAAGCTTTCTTT. Translation gives CATSSKPREAFF.

The rearrangement uses TRBV16 and TRBJ2-1; a weak D match, TRBD2 (5 bases). The germline gives CDR1 KGHSY, CDR2 FQNENV. The ends were cut back, 0 bases at V and 7 bases at J, with 10 bases in the middle. The CDR3 length is 14 residues. CDR3 nucleotides: TGTGCCAGCAGCCAATCTGGGGAGTTGAATGAGCAGTTCTTC. Translated: CASSQSGELNEQFF.

This chain links TRBV15 with TRBJ2-1; 9 bases match TRBD2. CDR1 is LNHNV and CDR2 is YYDKDF in the germline V gene (reference sequence). V was clipped by 5 bases and J by 7 bases; unmatched bases: 9. The CDR3 length is 15 residues. Here the CDR3 reads CATSEWREGQNEQFF. The DNA for the CDR3 is TGTGCCACCAGCGAATGGCGGGAGGGCCAGAATGAGCAGTTCTTC.

As to this clonotype: It may be a read error: a sequence one base away is much more abundant. The rearrangement uses TRBV7-2 and TRBJ2-5; perhaps TRBD2 as D (6 bases). Trimming pared 3 bases from V and 2 bases from J, leaving 10 bases between. Germline values: CDR1 SGHTA, CDR2 FQGNSA. This CDR3 contains 14 residues. CDR3 loop: CASSFRRGQETQYF. In DNA form, the CDR3 reads TGTGCCAGCAGCTTCCGCCGGGGGCAAGAGACCCAGTACTTC.

The chain couples TRBV7-2 to TRBJ2-5, with a weak D call TRBD1 (5 bases). Trimming cost V 1 base and J 5 bases, with 14 bases left between them. This CDR3 is built from 15 residues. CDR1 and CDR2 (germline): SGHTA, FQGNSA. For the CDR3, the DNA is TGTGCCAGCAGCTTAGGACCAGGGTCTGGCGAGACCCAGTACTTC. This codes for CASSLGPGSGETQYF.